The 9 T cell receptor beta chains presented below share a single source sample, sequenced in a study of CD8+CD57+ T cells in acquired aplastic anemia. It was genomic DNA that served as the template for profiling TCR beta VDJ and CDR3. TCRdb fed the reads into MiXCR, producing one record per CDR3 protein. The sample has about 220,000 distinct CDR3 sequences; more than 40% are singletons. Patients selected for sequencing had displayed CD8+CD57+ cell expansion by flow cytometry. What was sequenced was sorted CD4+, CD8+, or CD8+CD57+ T cells (not recorded which) from PBMCs. These receptors were collected from a human donor with aplastic anemia.

The V call is TRBV25-1, the J call TRBJ2-7, with a possible D match to TRBD1 (5 bases). Deletions cut 4 bases from V and 0 bases from J, with 10 bases between. The V gene's germline CDR1 is MGHDK and CDR2 SYGVNS. CDR3 size: 14 residues. CDR3: CASSGTSISYEQYF. DNA for the CDR3: TGTGCCAGCAGTGGGACATCCATCTCCTACGAGCAGTACTTC.

This clonotype was seen only once. The chain carries TRBV19 and TRBJ1-1; unclear D gene. The V end was cut by 5 bases, the J end by 1 base, with 11 bases between. The CDR3 spans 14 residues. CDR1 is LNHDA and CDR2 is SQIVND in the germline V gene (reference sequence). The CDR3 DNA sequence: TGTGCCAGTAGTTTTGGGCAGACGAACACTGAAGCTTTCTTT. Protein sequence: CASSFGQTNTEAFF.

This clonotype was seen ten or more times. This chain joins TRBV4-1 and TRBJ1-3; D ambiguous. This CDR3 comprises 16 residues. Germline loops: CDR1 MGHRA, CDR2 YSYEKL. Trimming removed 6 bases at V and 5 bases at J, with 20 bases between. Here the CDR3 reads CASRDWTGRDRNTIYF. The DNA of the CDR3 is TGCGCCAGCAGGGATTGGACGGGGAGGGATAGAAACACCATATATTTT.

A remark on this clonotype: One junction end does not reproduce the germline sequence, and a read error may be involved. The chain links TRBV20-1 to TRBJ1-1, with D unresolved. Germline V lookup: CDR1 DFQATT, CDR2 SNEGSKA (reference sequence). The CDR3 has 12 residues. The CDR3 nucleotides are TGCAGCGCTAGAGATCTGAGCACTGAAGCTTTCTTT. Its translation: CSARDLSTEAFF.

The chain joins TRBV28 to TRBJ2-7, with D unclear. The CDR3 runs to 15 residues. V was trimmed by 4 bases and J by 4 bases, leaving 17 bases between them. Germline V gene sequence: CDR1 MDHEN, CDR2 SYDVKM. The DNA for the CDR3 is TGTGCCAGCAGTTCGACCCTATACCACGATTACGAGCAGTACTTC. This sequence encodes CASSSTLYHDYEQYF.

In its sample, this clonotype was seen once. This may stem from a read error, because a much larger clone lies one nucleotide away. It is likely a read error, because the conserved phenylalanine at the end of the CDR3 is missing. The chain uses TRBV7-2 and TRBJ1-6; 8 nucleotides align to TRBD1. The CDR3 loop spans 16 amino acids. V trimming: 6 bases; J trimming: 3 bases; junction bases outside the gene matches: 7. Per the germline V gene, CDR1 is SGHTA and CDR2 is FQGNSA. CDR3 residues: CASSGGTGHYNSPLHL. CDR3 DNA sequence: TGTGCCAGCAGTGGGGGGACAGGCCACTATAATTCACCCCTCCACCTT.

The gene calls are TRBV12-3 or TRBV12-4 and TRBJ2-7; 7 nucleotides line up with TRBD1. The CDR3 length is 13 residues. The ends lost 6 bases at V and 4 bases at J; junction bases unmatched: 6. CDR3 amino acids: CASRPTGLYEQYF. CDR3 bases: TGTGCCAGCAGACCGACAGGGTTATACGAGCAGTACTTC.

This clonotype was detected once. The gene calls are TRBV29-1 and TRBJ2-3; 11 nucleotides match TRBD2. CDR1 is SQVTM and CDR2 is ANQGSEA in the germline V gene. CDR3 length: 15 amino acids. The ends lost 1 base at V and 2 bases at J; junction bases unmatched: 2. CDR3 protein: CSVEGTSGFTDTQYF. The CDR3 nucleotides are TGCAGCGTTGAAGGGACTAGCGGGTTCACAGATACGCAGTATTTT.

This clonotype was observed a single time. The chain combines TRBV19 with TRBJ1-2, with a possible D match to TRBD1 (5 bases). The CDR3 loop spans 14 amino acids. Deletions cut 1 base from V and 5 bases from J, with 11 bases between. The germline V gene has CDR1 LNHDA and CDR2 SQIVND (reference sequence). The CDR3 spells CASSIGRGRYGYTF. The CDR3 coding sequence is TGTGCCAGTAGTATAGGGAGGGGCCGGTATGGCTACACCTTC.